The present T cell receptor (beta chain) was sequenced within a study of identifying expanded T cells in peripheral blood (dated by TCRdb to the late 2010s). A note on the overall study: Separate aliquots of the same genomic DNA pool were sequenced to produce technical replicates, and four replicates were compared in pairs. Paper-wide results and their limitations: The authors expected that biological variance in healthy repertoires might rise further over much longer intervals, such as months to years. Across all healthy-donor time intervals, the beta-binomial model significantly cut both the number of clones called differentially abundant and the false-positive rate. Variance in clone template counts between two-week samples significantly increased with total template count across all healthy donors. The binomial model flagged about 1.2 differentially abundant clones between technical replicates, compared with roughly 17 over about 2 weeks and 19 over roughly 4 weeks.

During the collection period, no infections or other immune events were recorded for the healthy donors. Healthy-donor blood repertoires served as a training cohort to calibrate time-dependent variance in a beta-binomial model of T-cell clone differential abundance. The training cohort comprised approximately 10 healthy donors, 3 female and 7 male. The donors were between roughly 25 and 70 years old, with an average age of approximately 45 years. Whole blood was collected from each healthy donor at three time points spaced roughly two weeks apart and obtained from a commercial supplier. Genomic DNA was extracted from unsorted whole blood for immunosequencing. About this clone: What this receptor recognizes is not known. It has no much larger one-base neighbor in the sample; base qualities were not kept.

The CDR3 has 11 amino acids, counting the end cysteine and phenylalanine. Just the 33-base CDR3 DNA is kept, in frame starting at base 1. The germline ends are 7 bases apart after V is trimmed by 5 bases and J by 5 bases. CDR1 and CDR2 are drawn from the germline V gene (reference sequence): PRHDT, FYEKMQ. The immunoSEQ Assay, which relies on bias-controlled multiplex PCR amplification of genomic DNA, was used to profile TCRbeta CDR3 regions. In the original analysis: To quantify the absolute abundance of each unique TCRbeta CDR3 region, the sequences were collapsed and filtered. Differential abundance was tested with two models: a binomial (Fisher-equivalent) model and a beta-binomial model that adds time-dependent variance fitted from healthy donors. Any clone with fewer than 5 combined templates was excluded, and a clone was called differentially abundant if its Benjamini-Hochberg FDR was below 0.01. The form v = (b*log(k)+a)^2 was used to model beta-binomial variance as a function of total template count across the two samples. Sourced from immuneACCESS, this table was stored by TCRdb with only in-frame sequences that have V and J called. A share of the clones is absent; for the studies checked, an unresolved V gene accounts for under half, and the remainder has no known explanation. D and trimming come from the DNA, and the V and J calls and clone size come from that table. Across this sample there are 75,000 to 95,000 clones, with 70% to 90% seen only once. Just under 4.5% of the sample is taken by the ten largest.

Sequencing was performed on blood. The receptor's source is a person aged 18 to 75 in good health. The sequence links TRBV13 to TRBJ2-7; the D gene is not confidently resolved. For the CDR3, the sequence is CASSISHEQYF. In nucleotide form, the sequence is TGTGCCAGCAGCATCTCGCACGAGCAGTACTTC. With all but the CDR3 taken from the reference TRBV13 and TRBJ2-7 genes, the full variable domain is: AAGVIQSPRHLIKEKRETATLKCYPIPRHDTVYWYQQGPGQDPQFLISFYEKMQSDKGSIPDRFSAQQFSDYHSELNMSSLELGDSALYFCASSISHEQYFGPGTRLTVT.